These 17 T cell receptor beta chains were all obtained from the same sample, sequenced in a study of T cell responses to AZD1222 COVID-19 vaccine (dated by TCRdb to about 2021). The time point label on this specimen signifies: about 28 days (+/-7) after the second vaccine dose. Library construction relied on the immunoSEQ multiplex PCR assay. Drawn from immuneACCESS, this table holds only the in-frame rearrangements with V and J called that TCRdb kept. Clones are partly lost; checked studies trace under half to an unresolved V gene and leave the rest unexplained. For this sample the table gives roughly 99,000 clones, of which 80% to 95% were detected only once. Around 5.9% of the sample is in the top ten clones. Sample: peripheral blood, taken 28 days after the second AZD1222 dose. These receptors were collected from an adult who received the AZD1222 COVID-19 vaccine.

This clone showed up just a few times. As DNA, the CDR3 is TGTGCCAGCAGTTCCGGGGGAGGTCAGCCCCAGCATTTT. Translating gives CASSSGGGQPQHF. The rearrangement joins TRBV12-3 or TRBV12-4 to TRBJ1-5; possible D gene TRBD1, 5 bases. Trimming cost V 4 bases and J 6 bases, with 10 bases left between them. This CDR3 region has 13 residues.

J is TRBJ2-1 and V is TRBV6-1, with a tentative D call TRBD2 (5 bases). The germline gives CDR1 MNHNS, CDR2 SASEGT. Trimming shortened V by 2 bases and J by 1 base, and 9 bases separated the two germline ends. This CDR3 contains 15 residues. The DNA for the CDR3 is TGTGCCAGCAGTGAACTCCGGGGATCCTACAATGAGCAGTTCTTC. It is translated as CASSELRGSYNEQFF.

The CDR3 DNA sequence: TGTGCCAGCAGCGGGGAGAACACTGAAGCTTTCTTT. Its protein is CASSGENTEAFF. The chain couples TRBV28 to TRBJ1-1; no clear D gene. Trimming stripped 6 bases from V and 1 base from J, with 6 bases between. The CDR3 runs 12 residues. From germline, CDR1 is MDHEN and CDR2 SYDVKM.

This CDR3 is CASSERLSVTYEQYF. CDR3 DNA sequence: TGTGCCAGCAGTGAACGACTATCTGTTACCTACGAGCAGTACTTC. The chain employs TRBV6-4 and TRBJ2-7, with a possible D match to TRBD2 (5 bases). Germline CDR1 is MRHNA and CDR2 is SNTAGT. V lost 3 bases and J lost 2, with 14 bases in between. The CDR3 runs 15 residues.

The chain combines TRBV6-5 with TRBJ1-6; possibly TRBD1 for D (5 bases). The CDR3 has 12 amino acids. V lost 6 bases, J lost 10 bases, and 10 bases lay in between. Germline V gives CDR1 MNHEY, CDR2 SVGAGI. The CDR3 DNA reads TGTGCCAGCAGGGGGCGGTCCTCACCCCTCCACTTT. Translating gives CASRGRSSPLHF.

V is TRBV11-2 and J is TRBJ1-1; D not certain. Germline loops: CDR1 SGHAT, CDR2 FQNNGV. This CDR3 has 14 residues. V was pared by 4 bases and J by 1 base, with 10 bases between. The chain's CDR3 is CASSWVGRNTEAFF. CDR3 bases: TGTGCCAGCAGCTGGGTAGGTAGGAACACTGAAGCTTTCTTT.

This rearrangement joins TRBV3-1 (or the pseudogene TRBV3-2) to TRBJ2-3, with 7 positions matching TRBD1. This CDR3 is 14 amino acids long. Germline V gene lookup returns CDR1 LGHDT and CDR2 YNNKEL (reference sequence). Trimming removed 5 bases from V and 1 base from J; junction bases left unmatched: 3. The CDR3: CASSDDRGTDTQYF. The CDR3 DNA follows: TGTGCCAGCAGCGACGACAGGGGCACAGATACGCAGTATTTT.

V usage is TRBV3-1 (or the pseudogene TRBV3-2) and J usage is TRBJ1-2; 8 nucleotides line up with TRBD1. Germline V gene lookup returns CDR1 LGHDT and CDR2 YNNKEL (reference sequence). Losses at the gene ends were 3 bases for V and 8 bases for J; bases not matched to a gene: 2. The CDR3 sequence is 12 residues long. DNA of the CDR3: TGTGCCAGCAGCCACAGGGGGCACGGCTACACCTTC. Translating gives CASSHRGHGYTF.

J is TRBJ1-5 and V is TRBV21-1. TRBV21-1 is a pseudogene locus. The CDR3 has 17 amino acids. In DNA form, the CDR3 reads TGTGCCAGCAGCAAAAGGAGGGACGAGAGTAGCAATCAGCCCCAGCATTTT. It codes for CASSKRRDESSNQPQHF.

V usage is TRBV5-5 and J usage is TRBJ2-2, with D possibly matching TRBD1 (6 bases). The CDR3 totals 16 residues. V lost 3 bases, J lost 1 base, and 13 bases lay in between. The germline V gene encodes CDR1 SGHKS and CDR2 YYEKEE (reference sequence). The CDR3 here is CASSSRTALNTGELFF. The CDR3 nucleotides are TGTGCCAGCAGCTCCCGGACAGCGTTGAACACCGGGGAGCTGTTTTTT.

This clone appeared a single time. The chain is built from TRBV5-1 and TRBJ2-7; 7 bases line up with TRBD2. CDR1 SGHRS and CDR2 YFSETQ come from the germline V gene. Unmatched junction bases numbered 2, after V lost 0 bases and J lost 2 bases. This CDR3 spans 14 amino acids. The CDR3 bases are TGCGCCAGCAGCTTGGGACTAGCCCCCTACGAGCAGTACTTC. Residues: CASSLGLAPYEQYF. Drawing the rest from reference TRBV5-1 and TRBJ2-7, the complete variable domain is KAGVTQTPRYLIKTRGQQVTLSCSPISGHRSVSWYQQTPGQGLQFLFEYFSETQRNKGNFPGRFSGRQFSNSRSEMNVSTLELGDSALYLCASSLGLAPYEQYFGPGTRLTVT.

The count of this clone is one. V usage is TRBV10-3 and J usage is TRBJ1-2; tentatively, D is TRBD1 (6 bases). Germline V gives CDR1 ENHRY, CDR2 SYGVKD. This CDR3 region has 15 residues. Trimming removed 0 bases from V and 5 bases from J, with 13 bases in between. CDR3 in amino acids: CAISESSGGGYGYTF. DNA of the CDR3: TGTGCCATCAGTGAGTCGAGTGGAGGGGGGTATGGCTACACCTTC.

The rearrangement uses TRBV6-5 and TRBJ2-7; TRBD2 matches at 10 bases. With 0 bases clipped from V and 2 bases from J, the junction kept 1 base outside the gene matches. This CDR3 spans 15 amino acids. Germline CDR1 MNHEY, CDR2 SVGAGI. CDR3 DNA sequence: TGTGCCAGCAGTTACTCCAGCGGGGGGGCCTACGAGCAGTACTTC. It encodes CASSYSSGGAYEQYF.

V is TRBV5-1 and J is TRBJ1-2; possibly TRBD1 for D (5 bases). V lost 7 bases, J lost 4 bases, and 11 bases lay in between. The CDR3 totals 12 residues. The germline gives CDR1 SGHRS, CDR2 YFSETQ. The CDR3 loop is CASRGGGYGYTF. The CDR3 DNA reads TGCGCCAGCCGCGGGGGTGGCTATGGCTACACCTTC.

The rearrangement links TRBV7-9 to TRBJ2-7, with D possibly being TRBD1 (6 bases). Germline V gene data show CDR1 as SEHNR and CDR2 as FQNEAQ (reference sequence). Trimming took off 3 bases at V and 1 base at J, with 7 bases between the two ends. The CDR3 is 13 amino acids. Here the CDR3 reads CASSFTGSYEQYF. The CDR3 nucleotides are TGTGCCAGCAGCTTTACAGGGTCCTACGAGCAGTACTTC.

CDR3 in amino acids: CASSPDRGHEQYF. The CDR3 DNA reads as TGTGCCAGCAGCCCAGACAGGGGACACGAGCAGTACTTC. The chain couples TRBV5-4 to TRBJ2-7; 8 nucleotides align to TRBD1. Germline trimming cut 4 bases from V and 5 bases from J; bases unmatched to any gene: 5. The CDR3 is 13 residues long. Germline V lookup: CDR1 SGHNT, CDR2 YYREEE (reference sequence).

The chain recombines TRBV6-5 with TRBJ2-1; D not certain. V dropped 0 bases and J dropped 8 bases, with 2 bases sitting between them. Per the germline V gene, CDR1 is MNHEY and CDR2 is SVGAGI. The CDR3 is 11 residues long. CDR3 sequence (DNA): TGTGCCAGCAGTTACTCCCATGAGCAGTTCTTC. It encodes CASSYSHEQFF.